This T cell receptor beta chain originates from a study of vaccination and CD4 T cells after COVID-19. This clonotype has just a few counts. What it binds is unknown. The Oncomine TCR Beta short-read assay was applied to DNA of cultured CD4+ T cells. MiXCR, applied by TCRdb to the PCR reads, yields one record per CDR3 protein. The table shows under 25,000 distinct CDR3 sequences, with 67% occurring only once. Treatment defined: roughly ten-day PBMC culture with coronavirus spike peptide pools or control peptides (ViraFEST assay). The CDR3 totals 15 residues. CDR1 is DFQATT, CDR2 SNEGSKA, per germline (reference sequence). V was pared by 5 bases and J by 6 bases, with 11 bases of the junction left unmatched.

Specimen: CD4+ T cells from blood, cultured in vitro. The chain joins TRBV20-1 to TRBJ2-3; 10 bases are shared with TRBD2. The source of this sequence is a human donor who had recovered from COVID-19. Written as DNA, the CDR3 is TGCAGTGCTTCACCCCCTAGCGGGAGAGAGGATACGCAGTATTTT. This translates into CSASPPSGREDTQYF.